This T cell receptor (beta chain) emerged from a study of CD8+ T cells in alopecia areata. Study information: Tofacitinib was taken orally by treated patients, and the dose was 5 to 10 mg twice daily. Overall study results and limits: Mice showed TCR sharing more clearly than patients did, possibly owing to HLA. Affected lesional scalp, above all in alopecia totalis/universalis, was more clonal than normal scalp.

Reverse transcription of extracted RNA yielded cDNA, which provided the sequencing template. Sequencing used immunoSEQ multiplex PCR; TCRdb keeps in-frame clones, though not all of them. This repertoire shows some 180,000 clones, more than 60% found once; its top ten account for 1.5% to 2%. The CDR3 sequence is 13 residues long. With 3 bases removed from V and 4 bases from J, the gap between germline ends came to 7 bases. Germline CDR1 and CDR2: KGHSH and LQKENI. In the case of this clone: Its cognate antigen is unknown. Other DNA sequences within the sample encode an identical CDR3.

This chain connects TRBV18 to TRBJ1-5; weak D call: TRBD1 (6 bases). Material: CD4+ T cells sorted from blood, obtained at week 0. The receptor was derived from a human donor with alopecia areata. The CDR3 region is CASSPGQNQPQHF. The CDR3 region has the DNA TGTGCCAGCTCACCTGGACAGAATCAGCCCCAGCATTTT.